A single T cell receptor (beta chain) is shown here with its context. Germline V gene sequence: CDR1 GTSNPN, CDR2 SVGIG (reference sequence). V was pared by 0 bases and J by 4 bases, with 7 bases between. This CDR3 region has 13 residues. This sample stems from a study of cytomegalovirus exposure and HLA in healthy donors. Primers included in the PCR were 60 Vbeta and 13 Jbeta primers. Data came from immunoSEQ multiplex PCR; TCRdb stores just in-frame clones and leaves some out. The sample lists roughly 110,000 clones, around three quarters occurring once. The sequenced material came from PBMCs. V and J are TRBV30 and TRBJ1-5; maybe TRBD1 (5 bases). This receptor was identified in a woman in her forties or fifties in good health and CMV-seropositive. CDR3 loop: CAWSVGTNQPQHF. In DNA form, the CDR3 reads TGTGCCTGGAGTGTGGGGACTAATCAGCCCCAGCATTTT.